Presented here are 20 T cell receptor beta chains from one specimen sequenced in a study of T cells of healthy individuals. TCRdb itself ran the 5' RACE reads through MiXCR, one entry per CDR3 protein. There are 63,000 or so distinct CDR3 sequences in the sample; roughly 15% occur only once, and roughly 4.7% lies in the top ten. The receptors originated from a human donor in good health.

The chain combines TRBV9 with TRBJ2-3; 7 nucleotides match TRBD1. V was clipped by 4 bases and J by 8 bases; unmatched bases: 4. Germline CDR1 and CDR2: SGDLS and YYNGEE. The CDR3 has 12 amino acids. CDR3 loop: CASSNRGGTQYF. CDR3 nucleotides: TGTGCCAGCAGCAACAGGGGTGGTACGCAGTATTTT.

This clonotype was seen repeatedly, ten times or more. This chain joins TRBV6-1 and TRBJ2-5; 9 bases line up with TRBD2. The CDR3 length is 15 residues. From germline, CDR1 is MNHNS and CDR2 SASEGT. Germline trimming cut 7 bases from V and 2 bases from J; bases unmatched to any gene: 8. The CDR3, as DNA: TGTGCCAGCACCCCACTTAGCGGGGGTCAAGAGACCCAGTACTTC. Its translation is CASTPLSGGQETQYF.

Ten or more counts support this clonotype. The chain uses TRBV2 and TRBJ1-5; no clear D. Germline CDR1 SNHLY, CDR2 FYNNEI. V gave up 4 bases and J gave up 4 bases, with 2 bases separating them. CDR3 length equals 11 residues. CDR3 amino acids: CASSANQPQHF. Here the CDR3 DNA reads TGTGCCAGCAGTGCAAATCAGCCCCAGCATTTT.

This clonotype came up many times. The V and J genes are TRBV30 and TRBJ1-5; D may be TRBD1 (5 bases). Trimming took off 3 bases at V and 4 bases at J, with 13 bases between the two ends. CDR1 and CDR2 from the germline V gene are GTSNPN and SVGIG (reference sequence). This CDR3 spans 14 amino acids. This chain's CDR3 is CAWRGQTDNQPQHF. CDR3 in DNA: TGTGCCTGGAGAGGTCAGACAGATAATCAGCCCCAGCATTTT.

In its sample, this clonotype was seen a few times. The chain combines TRBV19 with TRBJ2-5, with 10 bases aligning to TRBD1. The CDR3 is made up of 15 amino acids. The germline gives CDR1 LNHDA, CDR2 SQIVND (reference sequence). V trimming: 4 bases; J trimming: 5 bases; junction bases outside the gene matches: 7. In DNA, the CDR3 is TGTGCCAGTAGTAGAGACAGGGGGCTTAGGGAGACCCAGTACTTC. The encoded protein is CASSRDRGLRETQYF.

The genes are TRBV7-3 and TRBJ2-1, with 7 bases that match TRBD2. With 3 bases clipped from V and 8 bases from J, the junction kept 4 bases outside the gene matches. Germline CDR1 reads SGHTA; CDR2 reads FQGTGA. The CDR3 spans 13 residues. In DNA form, the CDR3 reads TGTGCCAGCAGCTTCCAGGCGGGAGATGAGCAGTTCTTC. The encoded protein is CASSFQAGDEQFF.

The rearrangement uses TRBV28 and TRBJ1-2; no definite D call. Looked up from germline, CDR1 is MDHEN and CDR2 is SYDVKM. The CDR3 runs 11 residues. The V and J ends lost 8 bases and 4 bases respectively, with 8 bases between them. The CDR3 nucleotides are TGTGCCAGCCAAAGAGGCTATGGCTACACCTTC. Its protein product is CASQRGYGYTF.

The V and J genes are TRBV19 and TRBJ2-6; D is perhaps TRBD1 (6 bases). CDR1 and CDR2 (germline): LNHDA, SQIVND (reference sequence). The CDR3 has 17 amino acids. Trimming stripped 7 bases from V and 0 bases from J, with 16 bases between. The CDR3 nucleotides are TGTGCCAGTACCCGACAGGAAATCGTCTCTGGGGCCAACGTCCTGACTTTC. It specifies CASTRQEIVSGANVLTF.

In this sample, this clonotype turned up many times. The junction shows a germline mismatch at one end, possibly a read error. The rearrangement joins TRBV7-7 to TRBJ2-3; 12 bases line up with TRBD2. CDR3 length: 17 residues. Germline CDR1 SSHAT, CDR2 FNYEAQ (reference sequence). The CDR3 coding sequence is TGTGCTAGCAGCCCCCGGCGGACTAGCGGGATAAACGATACGCAGTATTTT. Residues: CASSPRRTSGINDTQYF.

This clonotype was recorded a few times. The rearrangement links TRBV20-1 to TRBJ2-1, with 8 bases identical to TRBD1. The V gene's germline CDR1 is DFQATT and CDR2 SNEGSKA (reference sequence). The CDR3 loop spans 14 amino acids. The V gene end was trimmed by 5 bases and the J gene end by 5 bases; junction bases not matched to a gene: 8. The CDR3 protein is CSAPFGTGDNEQFF. CDR3 DNA sequence: TGCAGTGCTCCTTTCGGGACAGGAGACAATGAGCAGTTCTTC.

V gene TRBV29-1 combines with J gene TRBJ2-7; D may correspond to TRBD1 or TRBD2 (5 bases each). The germline gives CDR1 SQVTM, CDR2 ANQGSEA. The CDR3 has 16 amino acids. Trimming shortened V by 6 bases and J by 5 bases, and 26 bases separated the two germline ends. The CDR3 nucleotides are TGCAGCGTCAAATTCCCCGGGACCGCCCCGTCGGACGAGCAGTACTTC. Its translation is CSVKFPGTAPSDEQYF.

To note about this clonotype: As the CDR3 is not closed by the conserved phenylalanine or tryptophan, this likely results from a read error. The DNA is omitted, as the CDR3 cannot be located on it reliably, and the CDR3 follows TCRdb's listing. The V gene is TRBV20-1, the J gene TRBJ2-7; TRBD1 is taken as the D call from the table, unchecked against the DNA. With termini counted, the CDR3 has 12 amino acids. CDR1 and CDR2 from the germline V gene are DFQATT and SNEGSKA (reference sequence). CDR3 sequence: CSARGDGTGFVT.

This chain connects TRBV7-9 to TRBJ1-1; maybe TRBD1 (5 bases). Germline CDR1 is SEHNR and CDR2 is FQNEAQ (reference sequence). CDR3 length equals 14 residues. V lost 6 bases to trimming and J lost 4 bases, with 15 bases between them. Here the CDR3 reads CASSPLGGITEAFF. The CDR3 DNA reads TGTGCCAGCAGTCCCCTGGGGGGGATCACTGAAGCTTTCTTT.

The chain recombines TRBV5-1 with TRBJ2-7, with 8 bases aligning to TRBD1. The J segment lost 2 bases and the V segment lost 4 bases, leaving 11 bases of the junction unmatched. The CDR3 loop spans 16 amino acids. Germline CDR1 and CDR2: SGHRS and YFSETQ. For the CDR3, the DNA is TGCGCCAGCAGCAAATACCCCGGGACAGGAACCTACGAGCAGTACTTC. Amino acids: CASSKYPGTGTYEQYF. Full variable domain (missing parts from reference TRBV5-1 and TRBJ2-7): KAGVTQTPRYLIKTRGQQVTLSCSPISGHRSVSWYQQTPGQGLQFLFEYFSETQRNKGNFPGRFSGRQFSNSRSEMNVSTLELGDSALYLCASSKYPGTGTYEQYFGPGTRLTVT.

The chain couples TRBV27 to TRBJ2-2; D not certain. The V gene lost 1 base and the J gene lost 7 bases, with 7 bases spanning the gap. In germline, CDR1 is MNHEY, CDR2 SMNVEV (reference sequence). The CDR3 extends over 13 amino acids. CDR3 loop: CASSLWPGGELFF. CDR3 nucleotides: TGTGCCAGCAGTTTATGGCCGGGCGGGGAGCTGTTTTTT.

The chain joins TRBV21-1 to TRBJ2-5; the D call TRBD1 from the table was never checked on the DNA. TRBV21-1 is designated a pseudogene. CDR3 length: 15 amino acids. This CDR3 is CASSLPGQGQETQYF. The CDR3 DNA is TGTGCCAGCAGCCTCCCGGGACAGGGCCAAGAGACCCAGTACTTC.

This chain uses TRBV10-2 with TRBJ2-2, with 10 bases that match TRBD2. The CDR3 sequence is 15 residues long. V lost 6 bases to trimming and J lost 5 bases; unmatched junction nucleotides: 6. Germline V gives CDR1 WSHSY, CDR2 SAAADI. The CDR3 bases are TGCGCCAGCAGATTAGCGGGAGGACCAACCGGGGAGCTGTTTTTT. This sequence encodes CASRLAGGPTGELFF.

The CDR3 coding sequence is TGTGCCAGCAGCGTGGACAGGTCCCCCTACAATGAGCAGTTCTTC. Amino acids: CASSVDRSPYNEQFF. The V gene is TRBV7-3, the J gene TRBJ2-1; 7 nucleotides align to TRBD1. This CDR3 is 15 amino acids long. Germline CDR1 reads SGHTA; CDR2 reads FQGTGA. Germline trimming cut 5 bases from V and 2 bases from J; bases unmatched to any gene: 6.

The sample holds a few counts of this clonotype. The chain is built from TRBV9 and TRBJ2-7, with 9 bases that match TRBD2. From germline, CDR1 is SGDLS and CDR2 YYNGEE. V shed 0 bases and J 0 bases; nucleotides not matched to a gene: 1. This CDR3 is built from 15 residues. In nucleotides, the CDR3 is TGTGCCAGCAGCGTAGGTAGCGGGAGCTCCTACGAGCAGTACTTC. Amino acid sequence: CASSVGSGSSYEQYF.

This clonotype has more than one count but fewer than ten. The chain recombines TRBV20-1 with TRBJ2-5; D not resolved. The CDR3 is made up of 12 amino acids. The germline V gene has CDR1 DFQATT and CDR2 SNEGSKA (reference sequence). The germline V and J ends were trimmed by 6 bases and 4 bases, with 12 bases remaining between them. The CDR3 DNA reads TGCAGTGCCTCAGGCTGGGGAGAGACCCAGTACTTC. This gives the protein CSASGWGETQYF.